The clone carrying this T cell receptor (beta chain) was picked up a small number of times. No antigen is known for it. The table came from immunoSEQ multiplex PCR; TCRdb's copy has only in-frame clones and leaves some out. The sample includes over a million clones, more than 75% seen only once; the top ten take roughly 0.61%. The ends lost 1 base at V and 4 bases at J; junction bases unmatched: 15. Germline V gives CDR1 LGHNA, CDR2 YSLEER. This CDR3 spans 18 amino acids. Naive CD4+ cells were CD45RA-selected; the remaining cells were memory. These data originate in a study of shared clonotypes between healthy human individuals. Study results and caveats: Specimens sampled were limited to blood, with tissue repertoires likely differing. Relative to clonotypes present in all four donors, those not shared had lower generation probabilities.

The gene calls are TRBV4-3 and TRBJ1-2, with 7 nucleotides matching TRBD1. The sequenced sample consisted of memory CD4+ T cells from PBMCs. This sample's subset: CD45RA-negative fraction. This sequence was found in a young man in good health. Some clones in this sample may be carry-over from other donors' samples. In DNA form, the CDR3 reads TGCGCCAGCAGCCAAGTAATAATCGGGAGGGGGCGCGGCTATGGCTACACCTTC. Encoded protein: CASSQVIIGRGRGYGYTF.